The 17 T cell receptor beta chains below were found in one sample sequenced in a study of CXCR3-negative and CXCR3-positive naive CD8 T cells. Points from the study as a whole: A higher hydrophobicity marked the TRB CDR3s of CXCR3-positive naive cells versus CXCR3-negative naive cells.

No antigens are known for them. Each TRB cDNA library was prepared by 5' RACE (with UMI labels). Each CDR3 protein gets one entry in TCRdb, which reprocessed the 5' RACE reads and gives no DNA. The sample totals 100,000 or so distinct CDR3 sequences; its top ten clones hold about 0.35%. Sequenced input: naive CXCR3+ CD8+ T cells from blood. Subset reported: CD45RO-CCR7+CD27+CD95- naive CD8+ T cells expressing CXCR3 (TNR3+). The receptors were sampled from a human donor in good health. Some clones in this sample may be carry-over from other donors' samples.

CDR3 in amino acids: CSAKGPYGYTF. The genes are TRBV20-1 and TRBJ1-2. Germline CDR1 DFQATT, CDR2 SNEGSKA (reference sequence). This CDR3 region has 11 residues.

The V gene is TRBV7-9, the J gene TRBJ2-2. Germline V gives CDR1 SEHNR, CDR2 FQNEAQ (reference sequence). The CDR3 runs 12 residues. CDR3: CASSFTAGELFF.

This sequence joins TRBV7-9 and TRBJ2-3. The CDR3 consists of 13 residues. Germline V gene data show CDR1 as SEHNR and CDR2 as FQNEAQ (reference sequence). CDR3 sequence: CASSLAGGDTQYF. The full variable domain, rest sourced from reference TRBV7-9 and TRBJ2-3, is DTGVSQNPRHKITKRGQNVTFRCDPISEHNRLYWYRQTLGQGPEFLTYFQNEAQLEKSRLLSDRFSAERPKGSFSTLEIQRTEQGDSAMYLCASSLAGGDTQYFGPGTRLTVL.

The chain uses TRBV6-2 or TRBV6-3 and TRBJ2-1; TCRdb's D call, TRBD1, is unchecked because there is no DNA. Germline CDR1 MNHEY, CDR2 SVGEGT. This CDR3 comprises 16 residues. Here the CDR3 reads CASSYFREGPYNEQFF.

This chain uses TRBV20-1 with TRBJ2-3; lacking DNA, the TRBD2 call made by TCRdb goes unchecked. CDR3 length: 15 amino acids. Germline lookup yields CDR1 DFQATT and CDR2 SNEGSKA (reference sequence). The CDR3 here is CSASRDFGAPDTQYF.

The CDR3 reads CASGGTSYEQYF. The chain couples TRBV9 to TRBJ2-7; TCRdb's assignment of TRBD1 cannot be checked, as there is no DNA. The V gene's germline CDR1 is SGDLS and CDR2 YYNGEE. The CDR3 totals 12 residues. The variable domain in full, completed from reference TRBV9 and TRBJ2-7, reads DSGVTQTPKHLITATGQRVTLRCSPRSGDLSVYWYQQSLDQGLQFLIQYYNGEERAKGNILERFSAQQFPDLHSELNLSSLELGDSALYFCASGGTSYEQYFGPGTRLTVT.

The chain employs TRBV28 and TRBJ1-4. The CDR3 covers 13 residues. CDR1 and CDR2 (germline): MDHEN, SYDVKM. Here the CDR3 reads CASSFRLLEKLLF.

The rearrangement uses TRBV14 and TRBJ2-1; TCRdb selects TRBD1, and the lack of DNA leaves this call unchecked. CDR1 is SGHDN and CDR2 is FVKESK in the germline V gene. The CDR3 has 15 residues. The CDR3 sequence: CASSQAPGSYNEQFF.

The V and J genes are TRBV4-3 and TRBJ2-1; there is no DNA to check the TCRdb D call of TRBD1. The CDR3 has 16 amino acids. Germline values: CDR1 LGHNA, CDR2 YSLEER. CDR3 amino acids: CASSQDTGGGENEQFF.

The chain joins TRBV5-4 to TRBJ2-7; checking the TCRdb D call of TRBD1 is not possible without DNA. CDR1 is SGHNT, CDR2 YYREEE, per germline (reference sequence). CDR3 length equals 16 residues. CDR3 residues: CASSAVLGTESYEQYF. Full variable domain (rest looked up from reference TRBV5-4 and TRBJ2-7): ETGVTQSPTHLIKTRGQQVTLRCSSQSGHNTVSWYQQALGQGPQFIFQYYREEENGRGNFPPRFSGLQFPNYSSELNVNALELDDSALYLCASSAVLGTESYEQYFGPGTRLTVT.

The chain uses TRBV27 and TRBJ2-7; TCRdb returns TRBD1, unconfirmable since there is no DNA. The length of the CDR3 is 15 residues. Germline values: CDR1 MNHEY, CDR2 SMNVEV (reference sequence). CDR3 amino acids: CASSFGTAMTYEQYF.

The CDR3 sequence is CASSTGQGHQETQYF. V gene TRBV7-7 combines with J gene TRBJ2-5; TCRdb's assignment of TRBD1 cannot be checked, as there is no DNA. The germline V gene encodes CDR1 SSHAT and CDR2 FNYEAQ (reference sequence). This CDR3 comprises 15 residues.

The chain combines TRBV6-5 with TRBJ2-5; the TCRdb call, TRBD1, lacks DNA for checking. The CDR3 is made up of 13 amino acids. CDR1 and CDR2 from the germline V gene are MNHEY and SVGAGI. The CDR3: CASSVGQGGTQYF.

The CDR3 here is CASSRGLAETQYF. V is TRBV5-8 and J is TRBJ2-5; TCRdb selects TRBD2, and the lack of DNA leaves this call unchecked. Germline CDR1 reads SGHTS; CDR2 reads YDEGEE. The CDR3 runs 13 residues.

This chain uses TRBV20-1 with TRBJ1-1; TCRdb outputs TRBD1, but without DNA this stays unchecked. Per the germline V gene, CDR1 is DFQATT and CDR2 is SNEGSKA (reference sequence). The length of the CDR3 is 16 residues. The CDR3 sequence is CSARDYRQGQDTEAFF.

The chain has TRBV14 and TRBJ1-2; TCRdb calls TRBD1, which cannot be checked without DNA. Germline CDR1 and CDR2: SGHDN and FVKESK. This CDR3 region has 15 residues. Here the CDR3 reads CASSQDLGQGYGYTF.

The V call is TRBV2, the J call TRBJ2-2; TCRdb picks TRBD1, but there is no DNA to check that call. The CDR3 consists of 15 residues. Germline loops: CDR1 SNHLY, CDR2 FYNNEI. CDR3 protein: CASRQQGKVSGELFF.